Each of the 10 T cell receptor beta chains below was sequenced from the same sample in a study of T cell responses to AZD1222 COVID-19 vaccine. Method: immunoSEQ multiplex PCR; TCRdb's copy keeps in-frame clones and lacks some. The sample has about 130,000 clones, roughly 91% seen once. Here the sequenced sample was peripheral blood, taken on day 0 of AZD1222 vaccination. Receptors were obtained from an adult in good health.

J is TRBJ1-6 and V is TRBV2; unclear D gene. CDR3 size: 15 residues. In germline, CDR1 is SNHLY, CDR2 FYNNEI. V was cut by 4 bases and J by 6 bases, with 13 bases left in between. The CDR3 reads CASSGRTVLNSPLHF. The CDR3 region has the DNA TGTGCCAGCAGTGGGAGGACGGTACTTAATTCACCCCTCCACTTT.

The genes are TRBV29-1 and TRBJ2-6; a weak D match, TRBD1 (6 bases). CDR1 and CDR2 (germline): SQVTM, ANQGSEA. The germline V and J ends were trimmed by 4 bases and 4 bases, with 17 bases remaining between them. The CDR3 loop spans 16 amino acids. As DNA, the CDR3 is TGCAGCGTTGCCGACCGGGGACAACCCGGGGCCAACGTCCTGACTTTC. Protein: CSVADRGQPGANVLTF. Drawing the rest from reference TRBV29-1 and TRBJ2-6, the complete variable domain is SAVISQKPSRDICQRGTSLTIQCQVDSQVTMMFWYRQQPGQSLTLIATANQGSEATYESGFVIDKFPISRPNLTFSTLTVSNMSPEDSSIYLCSVADRGQPGANVLTFGAGSRLTVL.

This clone was recorded a few times. The chain has TRBV5-5 and TRBJ1-3; D unresolved. The CDR3 extends over 13 amino acids. Germline-derived CDR1 and CDR2 are SGHKS and YYEKEE (reference sequence). The V gene lost 0 bases and the J gene lost 5 bases, with 6 bases spanning the gap. The CDR3 reads CASSLGDRNTIYF. In DNA, the CDR3 is TGTGCCAGCAGCTTGGGTGACAGAAACACCATATATTTT.

The rearrangement joins TRBV7-2 to TRBJ1-1; D remains unclear. Germline loops: CDR1 SGHTA, CDR2 FQGNSA. Deletions cut 4 bases from V and 8 bases from J, with 8 bases between. This CDR3 has 11 residues. This CDR3 reads CASSWFGEAFF. The CDR3 region has the DNA TGTGCCAGCAGCTGGTTCGGGGAAGCTTTCTTT.

The chain has TRBV5-6 and TRBJ1-2; D uncertain. Germline V lookup: CDR1 SGHDT, CDR2 YYEEEE. V gave up 0 bases and J gave up 8 bases, with 11 bases separating them. The CDR3 extends over 13 amino acids. CDR3 bases: TGTGCCAGCAGCTTGGAGAGGGTCGGCGGCTACACCTTC. It codes for CASSLERVGGYTF.

The genes are TRBV9 and TRBJ2-1; no clear D. The CDR3 consists of 12 residues. V was trimmed by 9 bases and J by 6 bases, leaving 13 bases between them. The V gene's germline CDR1 is SGDLS and CDR2 YYNGEE. CDR3 region: CATGSGGNEQFF. The CDR3 DNA reads as TGTGCCACGGGTTCAGGCGGCAATGAGCAGTTCTTC.

The V gene is TRBV24-1, the J gene TRBJ2-1, with D tentatively TRBD1 or TRBD2 (7 bases each). Germline values: CDR1 KGHDR, CDR2 SFDVKD. V shed 0 bases and J shed 7 bases, with 15 bases lying between them. The CDR3 runs 16 residues. Here the CDR3 reads CATSDLGSGGGNEQFF. The CDR3 DNA follows: TGTGCCACCAGTGATTTGGGTTCAGGGGGGGGGAATGAGCAGTTCTTC.

The rearrangement joins TRBV7-2 to TRBJ2-2; 10 bases are a match to TRBD2. Germline loops: CDR1 SGHTA, CDR2 FQGNSA. Trimming took 5 bases from V and 7 from J; bases not matched to a gene: 7. This CDR3 has 15 amino acids. This chain's CDR3 is CASSIMTSGFGELFF. CDR3 DNA: TGTGCCAGCAGCATAATGACTAGCGGGTTCGGGGAGCTGTTTTTT. Drawing the rest from reference TRBV7-2 and TRBJ2-2, the complete variable domain is GAGVSQSPSNKVTEKGKDVELRCDPISGHTALYWYRQSLGQGLEFLIYFQGNSAPDKSGLPSDRFSAERTGGSVSTLTIQRTQQEDSAVYLCASSIMTSGFGELFFGEGSRLTVL.

The J gene is TRBJ1-3, the V gene TRBV7-9; TRBD1 is a possible D gene (5 bases). The CDR3 extends over 15 amino acids. The germline V and J ends were trimmed by 6 bases and 1 base, with 13 bases remaining between them. In germline, CDR1 is SEHNR, CDR2 FQNEAQ (reference sequence). CDR3 sequence: CASRISGGSGNTIYF. In nucleotides, the CDR3 is TGTGCCAGCAGGATTAGCGGGGGGTCTGGAAACACCATATATTTT.

The rearrangement uses TRBV28 and TRBJ2-7; 7 nucleotides match TRBD1. The CDR3 runs 15 residues. The V and J ends lost 2 bases and 4 bases, in that order; junction bases with no gene match: 8. Germline CDR1 is MDHEN and CDR2 is SYDVKM. CDR3 loop: CASSLPTGVRYEQYF. CDR3 sequence (DNA): TGTGCCAGCAGTTTACCAACAGGGGTAAGGTACGAGCAGTACTTC. Variable domain in full (rest from reference TRBV28 and TRBJ2-7): DVKVTQSSRYLVKRTGEKVFLECVQDMDHENMFWYRQDPGLGLRLIYFSYDVKMKEKGDIPEGYSVSREKKERFSLILESASTNQTSMYLCASSLPTGVRYEQYFGPGTRLTVT.